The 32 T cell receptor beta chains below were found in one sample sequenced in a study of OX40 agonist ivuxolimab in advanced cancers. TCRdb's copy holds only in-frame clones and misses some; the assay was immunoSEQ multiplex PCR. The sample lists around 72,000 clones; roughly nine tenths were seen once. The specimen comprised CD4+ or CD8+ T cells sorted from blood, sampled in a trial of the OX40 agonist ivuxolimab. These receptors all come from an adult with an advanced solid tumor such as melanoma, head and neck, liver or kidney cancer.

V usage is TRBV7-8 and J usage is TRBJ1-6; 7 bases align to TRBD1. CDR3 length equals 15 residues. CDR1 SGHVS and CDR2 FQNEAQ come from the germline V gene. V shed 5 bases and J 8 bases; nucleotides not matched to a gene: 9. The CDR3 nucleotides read TGTGCCAGCAGCGATGGACAGGCAGGCTATTCACCCCTCCACTTT. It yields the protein CASSDGQAGYSPLHF. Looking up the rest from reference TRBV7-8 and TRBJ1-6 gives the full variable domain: GAGVSQSPRYKVAKRGQDVALRCDPISGHVSLFWYQQALGQGPEFLTYFQNEAQLDKSGLPSDRFFAERPEGSVSTLKIQRTQQEDSAVYLCASSDGQAGYSPLHFGNGTRLTVT.

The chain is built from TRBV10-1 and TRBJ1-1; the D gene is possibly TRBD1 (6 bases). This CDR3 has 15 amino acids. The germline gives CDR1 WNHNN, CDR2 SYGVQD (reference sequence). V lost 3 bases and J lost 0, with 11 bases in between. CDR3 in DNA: TGCGCCAGCAGTGACAGGGGATTTATGAACACTGAAGCTTTCTTT. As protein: CASSDRGFMNTEAFF.

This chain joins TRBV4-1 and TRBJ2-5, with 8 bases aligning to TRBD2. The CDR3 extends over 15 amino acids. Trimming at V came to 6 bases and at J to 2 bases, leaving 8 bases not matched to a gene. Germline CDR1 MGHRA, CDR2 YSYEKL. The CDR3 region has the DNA TGCGCCAGCAGACCCAGCGGGGGTTATCAAGAGACCCAGTACTTC. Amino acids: CASRPSGGYQETQYF.

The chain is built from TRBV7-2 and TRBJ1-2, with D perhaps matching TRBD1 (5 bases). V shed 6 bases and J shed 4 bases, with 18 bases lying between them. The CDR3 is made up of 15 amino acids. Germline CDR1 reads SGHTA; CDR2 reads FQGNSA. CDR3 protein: CASSRTARVGYGYTF. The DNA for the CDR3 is TGTGCCAGCAGTCGTACCGCCAGGGTGGGCTATGGCTACACCTTC.

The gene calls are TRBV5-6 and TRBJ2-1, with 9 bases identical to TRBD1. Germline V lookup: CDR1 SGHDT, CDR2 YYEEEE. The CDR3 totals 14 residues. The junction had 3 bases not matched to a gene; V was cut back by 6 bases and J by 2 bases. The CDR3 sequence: CASTWDRAYNEQFF. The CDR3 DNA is TGTGCCAGCACGTGGGACAGGGCCTACAATGAGCAGTTCTTC.

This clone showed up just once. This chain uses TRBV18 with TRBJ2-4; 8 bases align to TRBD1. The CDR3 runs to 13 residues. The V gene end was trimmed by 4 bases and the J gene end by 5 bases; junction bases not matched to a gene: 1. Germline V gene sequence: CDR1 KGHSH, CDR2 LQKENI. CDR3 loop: CASSLTGENIQYF. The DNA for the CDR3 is TGTGCCAGCTCACTGACAGGGGAAAACATTCAGTACTTC.

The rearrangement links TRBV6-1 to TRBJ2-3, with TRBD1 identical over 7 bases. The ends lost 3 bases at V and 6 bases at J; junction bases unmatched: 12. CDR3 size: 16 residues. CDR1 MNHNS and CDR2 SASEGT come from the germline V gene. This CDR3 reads CASSDLGLIQGDTQYF. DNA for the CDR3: TGTGCCAGCAGTGACCTCGGACTGATACAGGGGGATACGCAGTATTTT.

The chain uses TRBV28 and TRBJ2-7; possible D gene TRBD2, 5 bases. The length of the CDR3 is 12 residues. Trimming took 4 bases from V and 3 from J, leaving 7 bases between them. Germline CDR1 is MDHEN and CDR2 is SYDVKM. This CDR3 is CASSSGNYEQYF. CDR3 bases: TGTGCCAGCAGTTCGGGGAACTACGAGCAGTACTTC.

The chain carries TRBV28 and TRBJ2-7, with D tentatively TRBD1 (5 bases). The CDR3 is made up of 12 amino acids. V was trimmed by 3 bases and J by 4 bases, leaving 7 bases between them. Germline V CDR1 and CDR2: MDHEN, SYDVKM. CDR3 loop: CASSFPGYEQYF. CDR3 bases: TGTGCCAGCAGTTTCCCAGGGTACGAGCAGTACTTC.

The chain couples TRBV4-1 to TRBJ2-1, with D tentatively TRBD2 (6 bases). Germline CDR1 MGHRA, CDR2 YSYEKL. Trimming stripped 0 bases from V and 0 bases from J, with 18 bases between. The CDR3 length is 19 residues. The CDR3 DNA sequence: TGCGCCAGCAGCCAAGAGGGGGGTCGACACCCGAGCTCCTACAATGAGCAGTTCTTC. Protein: CASSQEGGRHPSSYNEQFF.

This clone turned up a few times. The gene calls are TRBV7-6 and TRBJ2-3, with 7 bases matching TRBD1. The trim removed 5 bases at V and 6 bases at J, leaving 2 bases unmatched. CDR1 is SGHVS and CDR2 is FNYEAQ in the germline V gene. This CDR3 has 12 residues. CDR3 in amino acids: CASSPTGDTQYF. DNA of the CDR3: TGTGCCAGCAGCCCGACAGGGGATACGCAGTATTTT. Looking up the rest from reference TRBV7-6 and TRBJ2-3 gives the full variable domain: GAGVSQSPRYKVTKRGQDVALRCDPISGHVSLYWYRQALGQGPEFLTYFNYEAQQDKSGLPNDRFSAERPEGSISTLTIQRTEQRDSAMYRCASSPTGDTQYFGPGTRLTVL.

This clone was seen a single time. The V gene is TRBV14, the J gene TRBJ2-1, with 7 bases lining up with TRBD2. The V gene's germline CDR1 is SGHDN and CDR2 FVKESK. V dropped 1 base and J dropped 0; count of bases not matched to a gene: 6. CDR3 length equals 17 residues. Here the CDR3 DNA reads TGTGCCAGCAGCCAAGTGGGCGGGAGCGTCTCCTACAATGAGCAGTTCTTC. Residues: CASSQVGGSVSYNEQFF.

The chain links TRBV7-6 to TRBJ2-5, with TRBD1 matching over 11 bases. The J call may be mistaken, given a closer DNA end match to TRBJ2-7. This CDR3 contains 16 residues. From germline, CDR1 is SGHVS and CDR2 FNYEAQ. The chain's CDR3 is CASSSRLGQGGSEQYF. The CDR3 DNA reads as TGTGCCAGCAGCTCCCGTCTGGGACAGGGGGGTTCCGAGCAGTACTTC.

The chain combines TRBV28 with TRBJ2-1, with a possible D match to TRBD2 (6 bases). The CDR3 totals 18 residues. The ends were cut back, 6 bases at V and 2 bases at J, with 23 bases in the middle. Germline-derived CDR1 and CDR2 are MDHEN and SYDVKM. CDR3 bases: TGTGCCAGCAGGACACTAGTCGGGGACTCAGGCACCTACAATGAGCAGTTCTTC. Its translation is CASRTLVGDSGTYNEQFF.

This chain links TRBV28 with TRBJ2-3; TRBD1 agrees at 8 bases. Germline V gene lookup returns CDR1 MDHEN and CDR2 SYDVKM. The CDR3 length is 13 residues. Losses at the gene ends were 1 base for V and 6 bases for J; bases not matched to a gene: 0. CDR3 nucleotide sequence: TGTGCCAGCAGTTTATACAGGGGGGATACGCAGTATTTT. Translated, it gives CASSLYRGDTQYF.

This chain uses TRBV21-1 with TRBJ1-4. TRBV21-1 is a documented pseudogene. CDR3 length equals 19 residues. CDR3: CASSKRVFWGTVFNEKLFF. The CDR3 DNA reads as TGTGCCAGCAGCAAAAGAGTTTTCTGGGGGACGGTCTTTAATGAAAAACTGTTTTTT.

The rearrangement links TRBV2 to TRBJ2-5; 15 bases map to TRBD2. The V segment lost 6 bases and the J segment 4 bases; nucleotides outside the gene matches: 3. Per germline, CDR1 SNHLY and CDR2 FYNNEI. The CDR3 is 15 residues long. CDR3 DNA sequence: TGTGCCAGCAGATCGGGACTAGCGGGAGGAGAGACCCAGTACTTC. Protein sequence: CASRSGLAGGETQYF. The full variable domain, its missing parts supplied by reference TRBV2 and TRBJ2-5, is EPEVTQTPSHQVTQMGQEVILRCVPISNHLYFYWYRQILGQKVEFLVSFYNNEISEKSEIFDDQFSVERPDGSNFTLKIRSTKLEDSAMYFCASRSGLAGGETQYFGPGTRLLVL.

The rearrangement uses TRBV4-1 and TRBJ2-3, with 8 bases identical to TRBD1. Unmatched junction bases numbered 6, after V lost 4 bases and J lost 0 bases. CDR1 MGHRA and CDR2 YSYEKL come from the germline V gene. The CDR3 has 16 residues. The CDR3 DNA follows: TGCGCCAGCAGCCCGCGACAGGGGAGTAGCACAGATACGCAGTATTTT. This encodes CASSPRQGSSTDTQYF.

The CDR3 sequence is CASSFTGDGYTF. In DNA form, the CDR3 reads TGTGCCAGCAGTTTCACAGGGGATGGCTACACCTTC. The chain joins TRBV28 to TRBJ1-2; the match to TRBD1 covers 7 bases. The germline gives CDR1 MDHEN, CDR2 SYDVKM. Losses at the gene ends were 3 bases for V and 6 bases for J; bases not matched to a gene: 1. The CDR3 contains 12 residues.

CDR3 protein: CASSQEGNLERNIQYF. The CDR3 region has the DNA TGTGCCAGCAGCCAAGAGGGGAACCTAGAGAGAAACATTCAGTACTTC. V is TRBV4-2 and J is TRBJ2-4; no clear D gene. V was trimmed by 0 bases and J by 6 bases, leaving 15 bases between them. CDR1 and CDR2 from the germline V gene are LGHNA and YNFKEQ. CDR3 size: 16 residues.

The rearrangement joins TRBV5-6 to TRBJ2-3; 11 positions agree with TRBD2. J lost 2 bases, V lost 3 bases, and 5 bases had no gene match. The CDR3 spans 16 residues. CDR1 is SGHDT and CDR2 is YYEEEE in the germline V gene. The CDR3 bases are TGTGCCAGCAGCTCCGGGACTAGCGGATACACAGATACGCAGTATTTT. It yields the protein CASSSGTSGYTDTQYF. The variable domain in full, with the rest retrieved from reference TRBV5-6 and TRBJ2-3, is DAGVTQSPTHLIKTRGQQVTLRCSPKSGHDTVSWYQQALGQGPQFIFQYYEEEERQRGNFPDRFSGHQFPNYSSELNVNALLLGDSALYLCASSSGTSGYTDTQYFGPGTRLTVL.

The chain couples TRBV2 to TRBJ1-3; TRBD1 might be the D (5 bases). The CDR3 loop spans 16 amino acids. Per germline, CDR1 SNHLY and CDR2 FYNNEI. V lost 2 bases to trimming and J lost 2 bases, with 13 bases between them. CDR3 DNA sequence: TGTGCCAGCAGTGAATATGGAAGGGGTCCTGGAAACACCATATATTTT. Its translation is CASSEYGRGPGNTIYF.

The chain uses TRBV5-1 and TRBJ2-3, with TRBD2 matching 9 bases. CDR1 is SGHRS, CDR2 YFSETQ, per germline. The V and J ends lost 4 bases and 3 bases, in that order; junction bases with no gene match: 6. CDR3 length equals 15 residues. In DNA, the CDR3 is TGCGCCAGCAGCCCGTTAGCGGGAGAGACAGATACGCAGTATTTT. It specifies CASSPLAGETDTQYF.

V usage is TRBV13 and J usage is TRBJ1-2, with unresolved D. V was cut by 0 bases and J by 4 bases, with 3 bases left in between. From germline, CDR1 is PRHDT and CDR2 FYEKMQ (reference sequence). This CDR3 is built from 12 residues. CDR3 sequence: CASSLGRYGYTF. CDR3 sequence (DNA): TGTGCCAGCAGCTTAGGGCGCTATGGCTACACCTTC.

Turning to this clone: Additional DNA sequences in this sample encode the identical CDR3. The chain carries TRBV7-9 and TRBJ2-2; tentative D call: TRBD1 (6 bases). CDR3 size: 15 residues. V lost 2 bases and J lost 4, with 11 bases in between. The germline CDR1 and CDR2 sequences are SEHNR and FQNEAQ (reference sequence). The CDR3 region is CASSLTTGTTGELFF. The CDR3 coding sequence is TGTGCCAGCAGCTTAACGACAGGAACCACCGGGGAGCTGTTTTTT. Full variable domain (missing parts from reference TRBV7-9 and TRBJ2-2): DTGVSQNPRHKITKRGQNVTFRCDPISEHNRLYWYRQTLGQGPEFLTYFQNEAQLEKSRLLSDRFSAERPKGSFSTLEIQRTEQGDSAMYLCASSLTTGTTGELFFGEGSRLTVL.

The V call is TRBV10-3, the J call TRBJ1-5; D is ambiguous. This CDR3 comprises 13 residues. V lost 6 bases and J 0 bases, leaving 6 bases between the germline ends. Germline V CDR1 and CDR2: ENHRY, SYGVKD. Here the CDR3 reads CAISGSSNQPQHF. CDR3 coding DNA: TGTGCCATCAGCGGATCTAGCAATCAGCCCCAGCATTTT.

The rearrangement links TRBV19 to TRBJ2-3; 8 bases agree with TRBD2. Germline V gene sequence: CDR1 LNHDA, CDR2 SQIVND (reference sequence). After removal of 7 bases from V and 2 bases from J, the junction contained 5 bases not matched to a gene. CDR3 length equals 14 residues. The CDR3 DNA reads TGTGCCAGTAAAAAGACTAGCGACACAGATACGCAGTATTTT. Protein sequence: CASKKTSDTDTQYF. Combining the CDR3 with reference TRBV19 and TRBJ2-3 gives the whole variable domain DGGITQSPKYLFRKEGQNVTLSCEQNLNHDAMYWYRQDPGQGLRLIYYSQIVNDFQKGDIAEGYSVSREKKESFPLTVTSAQKNPTAFYLCASKKTSDTDTQYFGPGTRLTVL.

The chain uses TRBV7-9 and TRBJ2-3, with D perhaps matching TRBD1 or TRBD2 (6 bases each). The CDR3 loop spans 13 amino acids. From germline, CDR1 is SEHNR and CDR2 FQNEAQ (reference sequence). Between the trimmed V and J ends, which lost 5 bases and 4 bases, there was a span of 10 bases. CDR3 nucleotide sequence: TGTGCCAGCAGCCCCCGGGGGCCAGATACGCAGTATTTT. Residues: CASSPRGPDTQYF. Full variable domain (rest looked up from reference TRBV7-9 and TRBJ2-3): DTGVSQNPRHKITKRGQNVTFRCDPISEHNRLYWYRQTLGQGPEFLTYFQNEAQLEKSRLLSDRFSAERPKGSFSTLEIQRTEQGDSAMYLCASSPRGPDTQYFGPGTRLTVL.

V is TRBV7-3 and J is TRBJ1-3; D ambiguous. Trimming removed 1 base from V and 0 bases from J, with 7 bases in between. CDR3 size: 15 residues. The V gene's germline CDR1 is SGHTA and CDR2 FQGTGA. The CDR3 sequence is CASSLNGNSGNTIYF. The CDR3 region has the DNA TGTGCCAGCAGCTTAAACGGCAACTCTGGAAACACCATATATTTT.

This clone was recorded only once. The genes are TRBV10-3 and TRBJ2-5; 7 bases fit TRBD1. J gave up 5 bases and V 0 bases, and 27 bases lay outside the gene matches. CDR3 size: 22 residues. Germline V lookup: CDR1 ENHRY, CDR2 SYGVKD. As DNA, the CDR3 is TGTGCCATCAGTGAGTCGAGGGGGCCCGGTGGACGAGGTATCGGAGATTTCGAGACCCAGTACTTC. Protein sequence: CAISESRGPGGRGIGDFETQYF.

The CDR3 protein is CASSGTSGAHHEQFF. Written as DNA, the CDR3 is TGTGCCAGCAGCGGGACTAGCGGGGCCCACCATGAGCAGTTCTTC. V usage is TRBV9 and J usage is TRBJ2-1; the match to TRBD2 covers 12 bases. J was trimmed by 8 bases and V by 3 bases; bases with no gene match: 6. This CDR3 comprises 15 residues. Per the germline V gene, CDR1 is SGDLS and CDR2 is YYNGEE.

Here the CDR3 reads CAKRVGGTDTQYF. The CDR3 coding sequence is TGTGCCAAACGAGTTGGGGGGACAGATACGCAGTATTTT. V and J are TRBV6-1 and TRBJ2-3, with a tentative D call TRBD2 (6 bases). Germline CDR1 is MNHNS and CDR2 is SASEGT. The CDR3 is made up of 13 amino acids. Deletions cut 10 bases from V and 3 bases from J, with 14 bases between.